The present T cell receptor (beta chain) was sequenced within a study of cytomegalovirus exposure and HLA in healthy donors. The junction had 15 bases not matched to a gene; V was cut back by 4 bases and J by 8 bases. This CDR3 is 17 amino acids long. Germline CDR1 is MNHNS and CDR2 is SASEGT. Researchers ran the PCR with 60 Vbeta and 13 Jbeta primers. This table comes from immunoSEQ multiplex PCR, and its TCRdb copy is limited to in-frame clones, with some not included. The sample consists of tens of thousands of clones, 55% to 75% of them appearing once. Material for sequencing was PBMCs. The V call is TRBV6-1, the J call TRBJ2-1, with 9 bases lining up with TRBD2. This TCR derives from a man between 60 and 75 years old in good health and CMV-seropositive. Written as DNA, the CDR3 is TGTGCCAGCAGTGGCCGGAAGGTAGCGGGAGCCTTGGATGAGCAGTTCTTC. As protein: CASSGRKVAGALDEQFF.